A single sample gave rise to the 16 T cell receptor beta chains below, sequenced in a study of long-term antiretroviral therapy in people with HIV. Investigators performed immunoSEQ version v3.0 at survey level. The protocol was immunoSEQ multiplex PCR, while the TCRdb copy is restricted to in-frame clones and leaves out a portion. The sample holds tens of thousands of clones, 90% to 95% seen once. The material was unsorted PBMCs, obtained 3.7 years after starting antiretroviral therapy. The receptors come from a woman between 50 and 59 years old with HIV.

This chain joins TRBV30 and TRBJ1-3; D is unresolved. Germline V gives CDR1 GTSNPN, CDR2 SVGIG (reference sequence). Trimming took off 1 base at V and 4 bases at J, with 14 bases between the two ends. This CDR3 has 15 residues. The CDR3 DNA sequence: TGTGCCTGGAGTGAAAGAGGGATTAAAGGAAACACCATATATTTT. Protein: CAWSERGIKGNTIYF.

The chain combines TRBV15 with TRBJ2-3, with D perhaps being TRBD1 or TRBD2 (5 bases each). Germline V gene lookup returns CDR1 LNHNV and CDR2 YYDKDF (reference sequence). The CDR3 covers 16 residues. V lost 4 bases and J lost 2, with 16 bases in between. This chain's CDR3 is CATSTSSPQDTDTQYF. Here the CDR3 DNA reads TGTGCCACCAGCACCTCTAGCCCACAGGACACAGATACGCAGTATTTT.

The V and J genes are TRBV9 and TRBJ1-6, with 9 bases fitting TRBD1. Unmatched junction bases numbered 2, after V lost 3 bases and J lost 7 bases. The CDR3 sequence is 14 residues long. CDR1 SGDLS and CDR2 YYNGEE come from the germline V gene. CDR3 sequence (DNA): TGTGCCAGCAGCGAAACAGGGGGCAATTCACCCCTCCACTTT. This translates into CASSETGGNSPLHF.

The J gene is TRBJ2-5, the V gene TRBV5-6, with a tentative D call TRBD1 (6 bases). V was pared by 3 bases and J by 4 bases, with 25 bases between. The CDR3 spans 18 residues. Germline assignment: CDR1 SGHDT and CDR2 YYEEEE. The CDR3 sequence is CASSYRVGVVGARETQYF. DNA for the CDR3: TGTGCCAGCAGCTACAGGGTCGGGGTAGTGGGGGCTCGAGAGACCCAGTACTTC.

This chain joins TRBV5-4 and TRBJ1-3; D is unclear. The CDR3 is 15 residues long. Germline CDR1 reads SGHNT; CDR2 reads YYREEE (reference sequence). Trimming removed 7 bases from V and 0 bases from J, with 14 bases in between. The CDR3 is CASQRAFDSGNTIYF. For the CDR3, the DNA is TGTGCCAGCCAGCGGGCGTTTGACTCTGGAAACACCATATATTTT.

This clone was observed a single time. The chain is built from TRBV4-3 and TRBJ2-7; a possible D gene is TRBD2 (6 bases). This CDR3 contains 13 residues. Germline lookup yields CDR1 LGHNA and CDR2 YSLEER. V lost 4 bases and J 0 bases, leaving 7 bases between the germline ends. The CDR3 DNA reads TGCGCCAGCAGCCCGGGGGTCTCCTACGAGCAGTACTTC. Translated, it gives CASSPGVSYEQYF.

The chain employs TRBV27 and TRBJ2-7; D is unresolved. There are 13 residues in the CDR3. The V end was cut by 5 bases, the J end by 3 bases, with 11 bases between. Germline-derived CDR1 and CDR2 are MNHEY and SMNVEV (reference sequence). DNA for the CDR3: TGTGCCAGCAGTCTCCGTGAGCACTACGAGCAGTACTTC. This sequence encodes CASSLREHYEQYF.

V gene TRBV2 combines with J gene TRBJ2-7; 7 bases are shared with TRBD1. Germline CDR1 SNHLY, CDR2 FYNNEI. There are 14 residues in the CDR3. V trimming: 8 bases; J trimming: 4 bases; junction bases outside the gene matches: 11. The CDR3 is CASQLRDSAYEQYF. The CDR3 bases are TGTGCCAGCCAACTAAGGGACAGCGCGTACGAGCAGTACTTC.

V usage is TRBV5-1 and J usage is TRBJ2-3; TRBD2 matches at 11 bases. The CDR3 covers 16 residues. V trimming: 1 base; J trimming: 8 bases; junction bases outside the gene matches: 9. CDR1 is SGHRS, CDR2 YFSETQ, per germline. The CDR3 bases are TGCGCCAGCAGCTTGAGGTTGACTAGCGGGGTCCCTACGCAGTATTTT. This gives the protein CASSLRLTSGVPTQYF.

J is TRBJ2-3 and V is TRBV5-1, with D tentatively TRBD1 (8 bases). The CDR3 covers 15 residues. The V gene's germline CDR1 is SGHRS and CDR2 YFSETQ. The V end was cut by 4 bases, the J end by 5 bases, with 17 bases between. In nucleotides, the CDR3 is TGCGCCAGCAGCGCACGCACAGGGGGGGGAGATACGCAGTATTTT. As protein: CASSARTGGGDTQYF. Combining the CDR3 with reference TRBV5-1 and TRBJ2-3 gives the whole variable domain KAGVTQTPRYLIKTRGQQVTLSCSPISGHRSVSWYQQTPGQGLQFLFEYFSETQRNKGNFPGRFSGRQFSNSRSEMNVSTLELGDSALYLCASSARTGGGDTQYFGPGTRLTVL.

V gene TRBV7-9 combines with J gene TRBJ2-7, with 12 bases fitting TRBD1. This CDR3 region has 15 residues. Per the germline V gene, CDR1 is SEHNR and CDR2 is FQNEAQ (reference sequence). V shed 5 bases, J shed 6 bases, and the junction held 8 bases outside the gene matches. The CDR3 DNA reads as TGTGCCAGCAGCCCTTCCGGGACAGGGGGCTCCGAGCAGTACTTC. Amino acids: CASSPSGTGGSEQYF.

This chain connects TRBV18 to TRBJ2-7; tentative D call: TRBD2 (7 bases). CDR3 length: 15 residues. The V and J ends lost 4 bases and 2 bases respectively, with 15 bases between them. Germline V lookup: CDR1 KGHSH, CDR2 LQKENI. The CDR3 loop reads CASSLTDGGPYEQYF. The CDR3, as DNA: TGTGCCAGCTCACTAACTGACGGGGGGCCCTACGAGCAGTACTTC. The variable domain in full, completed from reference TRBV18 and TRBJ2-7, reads NAGVMQNPRHLVRRRGQEARLRCSPMKGHSHVYWYRQLPEEGLKFMVYLQKENIIDESGMPKERFSAEFPKEGPSILRIQQVVRGDSAAYFCASSLTDGGPYEQYFGPGTRLTVT.

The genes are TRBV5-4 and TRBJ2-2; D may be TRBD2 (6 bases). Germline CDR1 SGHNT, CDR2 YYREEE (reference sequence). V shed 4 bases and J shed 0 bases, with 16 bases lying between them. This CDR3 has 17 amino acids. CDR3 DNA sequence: TGTGCCAGCAGCGCAATACCGGGAGTCGCGAACACCGGGGAGCTGTTTTTT. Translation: CASSAIPGVANTGELFF.

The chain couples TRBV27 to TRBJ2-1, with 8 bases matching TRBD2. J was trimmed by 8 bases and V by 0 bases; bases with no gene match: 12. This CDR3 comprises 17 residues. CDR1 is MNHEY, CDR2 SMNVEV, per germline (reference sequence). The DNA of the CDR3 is TGTGCCAGCAGTTTATCCTCCGGGGGGGGAATGCGCGATGAGCAGTTCTTC. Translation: CASSLSSGGGMRDEQFF.

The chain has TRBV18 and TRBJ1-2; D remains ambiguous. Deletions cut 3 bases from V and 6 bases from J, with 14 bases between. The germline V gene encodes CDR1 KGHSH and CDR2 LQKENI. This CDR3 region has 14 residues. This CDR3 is CASSPQGNGDGYTF. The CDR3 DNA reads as TGTGCCAGCTCACCCCAAGGGAATGGCGATGGCTACACCTTC.

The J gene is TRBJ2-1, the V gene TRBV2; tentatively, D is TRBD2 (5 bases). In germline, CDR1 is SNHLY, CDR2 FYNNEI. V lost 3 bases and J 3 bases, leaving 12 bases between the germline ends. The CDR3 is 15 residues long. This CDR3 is CASSELASGYNEQFF. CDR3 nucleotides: TGTGCCAGCAGTGAGCTAGCTTCGGGCTACAATGAGCAGTTCTTC.